These 23 T cell receptor beta chains were all obtained from the same sample, sequenced in a study of naive and memory T cell subsets. Treatment defined: skin biopsy from PPD injection site in Mantoux-positive individual. TCR cDNA received a 3' ligated oligonucleotide that carried a UMI. Amplification of ligated cDNA took four PCR rounds with SP2 and nested alpha and beta constant primers. TCRdb reprocessed the UMI-ligation and nested PCR reads via MiXCR and lists one record per CDR3 protein. The sample consists of tens of thousands of distinct CDR3 sequences, approximately 10% of them appearing once. Sequenced material: skin, taken from a tuberculin skin test site. These receptors were collected from an adult in good health.

This clonotype showed up just a few times. V gene TRBV4-1 combines with J gene TRBJ1-2; weak D call: TRBD1 (6 bases). The V end lost 3 bases, the J end lost 3 bases, and 20 bases lay between the germline ends. CDR1 and CDR2 (germline): MGHRA, YSYEKL. This CDR3 contains 17 residues. The CDR3 loop reads CASSQEYRDWGDYGYTF. The CDR3 nucleotides read TGCGCCAGCAGCCAGGAATACAGGGATTGGGGGGACTATGGCTACACCTTC.

This sequence joins TRBV27 and TRBJ2-2, with a possible D match to TRBD1 (6 bases). CDR1 is MNHEY, CDR2 SMNVEV, per germline (reference sequence). Between the trimmed V and J ends, which lost 3 bases and 0 bases, there was a span of 8 bases. This CDR3 spans 15 amino acids. DNA of the CDR3: TGTGCCAGCAGTTTTAGGACAGCGAACACCGGGGAGCTGTTTTTT. This encodes CASSFRTANTGELFF.

V and J are TRBV13 and TRBJ2-7; 7 bases agree with TRBD1. Trimming took 6 bases from V and 1 from J; bases not matched to a gene: 9. The CDR3 runs 15 residues. Germline assignment: CDR1 PRHDT and CDR2 FYEKMQ (reference sequence). CDR3 amino acids: CASSSRTGGSYEQYF. The CDR3, as DNA: TGTGCCAGCAGTTCAAGGACAGGCGGTTCCTACGAGCAGTACTTC.

This clonotype showed up many times. The genes are TRBV6-4 and TRBJ2-1; 12 bases agree with TRBD2. CDR1 and CDR2 from the germline V gene are MRHNA and SNTAGT. This CDR3 comprises 15 residues. Trimming removed 2 bases from V and 6 bases from J; junction bases left unmatched: 2. In nucleotides, the CDR3 is TGTGCCAGCAGTGACACTAGCGGGGGGACCAATGAGCAGTTCTTC. It yields the protein CASSDTSGGTNEQFF.

This clonotype occurred many times. This chain links TRBV6-5 with TRBJ2-5, with TRBD2 identical over 8 bases. The J segment lost 5 bases and the V segment lost 4 bases, leaving 9 bases of the junction unmatched. The CDR3 extends over 15 amino acids. Germline lookup yields CDR1 MNHEY and CDR2 SVGAGI. The DNA for the CDR3 is TGTGCCAGCAGTTCCCGGACTAGCCCCGGGGAGACCCAGTACTTC. It codes for CASSSRTSPGETQYF.

The chain recombines TRBV27 with TRBJ1-1, with 8 positions matching TRBD1. The trim removed 8 bases at V and 7 bases at J, leaving 12 bases unmatched. Germline lookup yields CDR1 MNHEY and CDR2 SMNVEV (reference sequence). CDR3 length: 14 residues. The CDR3 bases are TGTGCCAGCCGACCCCAGGGGGCGGAAGGTGAAGCTTTCTTT. It yields the protein CASRPQGAEGEAFF.

This clonotype was counted between two and nine times. The chain uses TRBV20-1 and TRBJ2-1; D tentatively reads TRBD1 or TRBD2 (6 bases each). V was shortened by 8 bases and J by 1 base, with 21 bases between the two germline ends. Looked up from germline, CDR1 is DFQATT and CDR2 is SNEGSKA (reference sequence). The CDR3 sequence is 16 residues long. The CDR3 bases are TGCAGTTCCCCGTTGCTGGGGGGCCGTTCCTACAATGAGCAGTTCTTC. Amino acids: CSSPLLGGRSYNEQFF.

V usage is TRBV7-9 and J usage is TRBJ2-7, with D hard to call. The V gene's germline CDR1 is SEHNR and CDR2 FQNEAQ (reference sequence). The CDR3 sequence is 14 residues long. The V end lost 0 bases, the J end lost 10 bases, and 16 bases lay between the germline ends. The CDR3 bases are TGTGCCAGCAGCTTAGCGCATTTAGGAGACCACCAGTACTTC. Translated: CASSLAHLGDHQYF.

This clonotype was detected a few times. The CDR3 protein is CASSLTEETQYF. CDR3 bases: TGTGCCAGCAGCTTGACAGAAGAGACCCAGTACTTC. This rearrangement joins TRBV7-9 to TRBJ2-5, with TRBD1 as a possible D gene (5 bases). V lost 3 bases and J 3 bases, leaving 5 bases between the germline ends. Germline CDR1 and CDR2: SEHNR and FQNEAQ (reference sequence). This CDR3 spans 12 amino acids. Looking up the rest from reference TRBV7-9 and TRBJ2-5 gives the full variable domain: DTGVSQNPRHKITKRGQNVTFRCDPISEHNRLYWYRQTLGQGPEFLTYFQNEAQLEKSRLLSDRFSAERPKGSFSTLEIQRTEQGDSAMYLCASSLTEETQYFGPGTRLLVL.

The chain combines TRBV5-5 with TRBJ2-7; 7 positions agree with TRBD1. Germline V gives CDR1 SGHKS, CDR2 YYEKEE (reference sequence). Losses at the gene ends were 4 bases for V and 3 bases for J; bases not matched to a gene: 7. This CDR3 is 14 amino acids long. CDR3 coding DNA: TGTGCCAGCAGCACGACGACAGGGATCTACGAGCAGTACTTC. Translated: CASSTTTGIYEQYF. The full variable domain, completed using reference TRBV5-5 and TRBJ2-7, is DAGVTQSPTHLIKTRGQQVTLRCSPISGHKSVSWYQQVLGQGPQFIFQYYEKEERGRGNFPDRFSARQFPNYSSELNVNALLLGDSALYLCASSTTTGIYEQYFGPGTRLTVT.

This clonotype appeared many times. The chain employs TRBV7-6 and TRBJ2-7; D remains ambiguous. CDR1 is SGHVS, CDR2 FNYEAQ, per germline. The V end was cut by 4 bases, the J end by 5 bases, with 15 bases between. This CDR3 region has 14 residues. The CDR3 sequence: CASSSSTGFHEQYF. CDR3 in DNA: TGTGCCAGCAGCTCAAGTACGGGTTTCCACGAGCAGTACTTC.

This clonotype was counted ten times or more. The chain links TRBV6-4 to TRBJ2-3, with 7 bases lining up with TRBD2. The ends lost 1 base at V and 4 bases at J; junction bases unmatched: 5. The CDR3 is 15 amino acids. Germline CDR1 and CDR2: MRHNA and SNTAGT. The CDR3 DNA reads TGTGCCAGCAGTGACTTAGGCGGGAGTTCAGATACGCAGTATTTT. It encodes CASSDLGGSSDTQYF.

In its sample, this clonotype was seen many times. V is TRBV6-5 and J is TRBJ2-7, with TRBD2 identical over 10 bases. Trimming removed 0 bases from V and 3 bases from J; junction bases left unmatched: 5. The germline V gene has CDR1 MNHEY and CDR2 SVGAGI. The CDR3 runs 16 residues. DNA of the CDR3: TGTGCCAGCAGTTACTCGAAGGCTAGCGGGAGCTACGAGCAGTACTTC. It translates to CASSYSKASGSYEQYF.

The CDR3 sequence is CASKIGDWNTEAFF. The CDR3 DNA sequence: TGTGCCAGTAAGATAGGAGATTGGAACACTGAAGCTTTCTTT. V usage is TRBV7-2 and J usage is TRBJ1-1; D remains unclear. Germline-derived CDR1 and CDR2 are SGHTA and FQGNSA. The V end lost 9 bases, the J end lost 1 base, and 15 bases lay between the germline ends. This CDR3 has 14 residues.

This chain joins TRBV20-1 and TRBJ1-5; 7 nucleotides match TRBD1. CDR3 size: 14 residues. Germline V gene sequence: CDR1 DFQATT, CDR2 SNEGSKA (reference sequence). Trimming took 7 bases from V and 4 from J; bases not matched to a gene: 10. CDR3 bases: TGCAGTGTCGCCACACCGACAGGGAATCAGCCCCAGCATTTT. Residues: CSVATPTGNQPQHF.

Notes on this clonotype: A junction end diverges from the germline sequence, so it may reflect a read error. The rearrangement uses TRBV28 and TRBJ1-3, with 9 positions matching TRBD1. The germline gives CDR1 MDHEN, CDR2 SYDVKM. The CDR3 has 14 residues. This chain's CDR3 is CASRQGATGNTRYF. The CDR3 DNA reads as TGTGCCAGCAGACAGGGGGCCACTGGAAACACCAGATATTTT.

This clonotype appeared a few times. This chain connects TRBV20-1 to TRBJ1-2; no clear D gene. This CDR3 has 14 amino acids. The germline gives CDR1 DFQATT, CDR2 SNEGSKA (reference sequence). Trimming took 0 bases from V and 2 from J, leaving 10 bases between them. As DNA, the CDR3 is TGCAGTGCTAGAGATGGATCACGAAACTATGGCTACACCTTC. Its translation is CSARDGSRNYGYTF.

Ten or more counts support this clonotype. This chain uses TRBV3-1 with TRBJ2-5; D is possibly TRBD2 (6 bases). V was clipped by 4 bases and J by 2 bases, with 11 bases between them. The CDR3 has 14 residues. CDR1 is LGHDT and CDR2 is YNNKEL in the germline V gene (reference sequence). As DNA, the CDR3 is TGTGCCAGCAGCCCGTTTAGCGGTCAAGAGACCCAGTACTTC. Translated, it gives CASSPFSGQETQYF.

The CDR3, as DNA: TGCAGCGTGGCCGCCGGGACAGGGGGGACTGAAGCTTTCTTT. It is translated as CSVAAGTGGTEAFF. The chain has TRBV29-1 and TRBJ1-1; 11 bases agree with TRBD1. Trimming took 6 bases from V and 5 from J; bases not matched to a gene: 8. Germline V CDR1 and CDR2: SQVTM, ANQGSEA. The CDR3 extends over 14 amino acids.

This clonotype has only a few counts. A single base separates this from a much larger clone, so it may be a read error. The chain combines TRBV27 with TRBJ2-5; D possibly matches TRBD1 or TRBD2 (6 bases each). This CDR3 spans 13 amino acids. CDR1 and CDR2 from the germline V gene are MNHEY and SMNVEV (reference sequence). V lost 11 bases, J lost 2 bases, and 15 bases lay in between. This chain's CDR3 is CASRGHRQETQYF. CDR3 nucleotides: TGTGCCTCGCGGGGACACCGACAAGAGACCCAGTACTTC.

The CDR3 bases are TGTGCCAGCAGTAACCGGGACAGGGGAGTCGGCACTGAAGCTTTCTTT. As protein: CASSNRDRGVGTEAFF. The rearrangement uses TRBV12-3 or TRBV12-4 and TRBJ1-1, with 10 nucleotides matching TRBD1. There are 16 residues in the CDR3. The trim removed 5 bases at V and 4 bases at J, leaving 10 bases unmatched.

This clonotype has just a few counts. The rearrangement joins TRBV28 to TRBJ2-7, with D unclear. The CDR3 extends over 13 amino acids. V lost 7 bases and J 5 bases, leaving 15 bases between the germline ends. Germline V gene lookup returns CDR1 MDHEN and CDR2 SYDVKM. This CDR3 reads CASTLWGVDEQYF. The DNA of the CDR3 is TGTGCCAGCACCTTATGGGGTGTAGACGAGCAGTACTTC.

This clonotype qualifies as medium-sized. The chain is built from TRBV5-6 and TRBJ2-2; D is ambiguous. This CDR3 is built from 16 residues. V gave up 4 bases and J gave up 9 bases, with 22 bases separating them. The germline gives CDR1 SGHDT, CDR2 YYEEEE. Written as DNA, the CDR3 is TGTGCCAGCAGCCCCCCTGGGTCACTGATAGGACGGGAGCTGTTTTTT. Translation gives CASSPPGSLIGRELFF.